Presented here are 29 T cell receptor beta chains from one specimen sequenced in a study of T cell responses to AZD1222 COVID-19 vaccine. The method was immunoSEQ multiplex PCR; TCRdb's version includes in-frame clones alone and lacks a portion of them. This table holds around 75,000 clones, approximately 88% found once. This material consisted of peripheral blood, taken 28 days after the second dose of the MenACWY control vaccine. Receptors originate from an adult who received the MenACWY meningococcal vaccine as a control.

V gene TRBV11-1 combines with J gene TRBJ2-5; 8 bases map to TRBD1. This CDR3 has 16 residues. Germline lookup yields CDR1 SGHAT and CDR2 FQDESV (reference sequence). Losses at the gene ends were 5 bases for V and 2 bases for J; bases not matched to a gene: 10. This CDR3 reads CASSGTQGARQETQYF. In DNA, the CDR3 is TGTGCCAGCAGCGGTACGCAGGGGGCTCGGCAAGAGACCCAGTACTTC.

This clone was observed a handful of times. This chain links TRBV2 with TRBJ2-5; D call uncertain. Trimming shortened V by 6 bases and J by 2 bases, and 4 bases separated the two germline ends. The CDR3 has 11 residues. Germline assignment: CDR1 SNHLY and CDR2 FYNNEI. Here the CDR3 reads CASSLQETQYF. The CDR3 region has the DNA TGTGCCAGCAGCCTTCAAGAGACCCAGTACTTC.

This chain uses TRBV7-6 with TRBJ1-6, with D uncertain. V gave up 1 base and J gave up 8 bases, with 12 bases separating them. The CDR3 runs 15 residues. Germline CDR1 and CDR2: SGHVS and FNYEAQ. CDR3 nucleotides: TGTGCCAGCAGCTTAGGTAACCCGGCGCATTCACCCCTCCACTTT. This encodes CASSLGNPAHSPLHF.

The gene calls are TRBV6-1 and TRBJ1-1; weak D call: TRBD1 (6 bases). V dropped 3 bases and J dropped 6 bases, with 11 bases sitting between them. The CDR3 is 13 amino acids. Germline-derived CDR1 and CDR2 are MNHNS and SASEGT. The CDR3 spells CASSEGARAEAFF. CDR3 DNA sequence: TGTGCCAGCAGTGAGGGGGCTCGGGCTGAAGCTTTCTTT.

This chain uses TRBV5-4 with TRBJ2-3; D gene unclear. The CDR3 covers 15 residues. Germline CDR1 SGHNT, CDR2 YYREEE (reference sequence). V lost 0 bases and J 0 bases, leaving 8 bases between the germline ends. The CDR3 spells CASSLDSSSTDTQYF. In DNA form, the CDR3 reads TGTGCCAGCAGCTTGGATTCCAGCAGCACAGATACGCAGTATTTT.

The chain uses TRBV6-5 and TRBJ2-1, with D perhaps TRBD2 (5 bases). The CDR3 contains 16 residues. V dropped 2 bases and J dropped 3 bases, with 14 bases sitting between them. The germline CDR1 and CDR2 sequences are MNHEY and SVGAGI. In DNA form, the CDR3 reads TGTGCCAGCAGTTACAAGTTAGCGAGCCGCTACAATGAGCAGTTCTTC. Translated: CASSYKLASRYNEQFF.

The gene calls are TRBV6-5 and TRBJ1-4; TRBD1 matches 9 bases. The V and J ends lost 6 bases and 8 bases, in that order; junction bases with no gene match: 10. This CDR3 has 15 residues. Germline V CDR1 and CDR2: MNHEY, SVGAGI. The CDR3 DNA sequence: TGTGCCAGCAGCCAAACCGGGACAGGGTTGGAAAAACTGTTTTTT. Its protein product is CASSQTGTGLEKLFF.

The rearrangement links TRBV30 to TRBJ1-3; tentatively, D is TRBD1 (6 bases). CDR3 length: 14 residues. Trimming took off 2 bases at V and 0 bases at J, with 8 bases between the two ends. CDR1 and CDR2 from the germline V gene are GTSNPN and SVGIG (reference sequence). The CDR3 coding sequence is TGTGCCTGGAGTCGGGACACCTCTGGAAACACCATATATTTT. Protein sequence: CAWSRDTSGNTIYF.

The J gene is TRBJ2-3, the V gene TRBV5-1; unclear D gene. This CDR3 spans 14 amino acids. V lost 4 bases to trimming and J lost 1 base, with 10 bases between them. CDR1 is SGHRS, CDR2 YFSETQ, per germline. The CDR3: CASSRLTGTDTQYF. The CDR3 region has the DNA TGCGCCAGCAGCCGCCTTACGGGCACAGATACGCAGTATTTT.

V usage is TRBV5-4 and J usage is TRBJ2-1; no clear D gene. The CDR3 has 16 residues. CDR1 and CDR2 from the germline V gene are SGHNT and YYREEE (reference sequence). The V end was cut by 0 bases, the J end by 7 bases, with 17 bases between. CDR3 sequence reads: CASSLAVSSTRNEQFF. The CDR3 DNA reads as TGTGCCAGCAGCTTGGCCGTGTCTTCTACTCGTAATGAGCAGTTCTTC.

V gene TRBV3-1 (or the pseudogene TRBV3-2) combines with J gene TRBJ2-3, with a weak D call TRBD2 (5 bases). Per germline, CDR1 LGHDT and CDR2 YNNKEL (reference sequence). The CDR3 has 15 amino acids. V lost 2 bases and J lost 6, with 15 bases in between. The CDR3, as DNA: TGTGCCAGCAGCCAATCGGCGGGCCCCTGGGATACGCAGTATTTT. It is translated as CASSQSAGPWDTQYF.

This rearrangement joins TRBV9 to TRBJ1-2, with TRBD1 identical over 7 bases. The ends lost 0 bases at V and 4 bases at J; junction bases unmatched: 3. Germline V lookup: CDR1 SGDLS, CDR2 YYNGEE. There are 14 residues in the CDR3. In DNA form, the CDR3 reads TGTGCCAGCAGCGTAGGACAGGGTATCTATGGCTACACCTTC. This codes for CASSVGQGIYGYTF.

This chain connects TRBV28 to TRBJ1-1; a possible D gene is TRBD1 (5 bases). V shed 4 bases and J shed 4 bases, with 13 bases lying between them. CDR1 and CDR2 from the germline V gene are MDHEN and SYDVKM. This CDR3 has 14 amino acids. The CDR3, as DNA: TGTGCCAGCAGTTGGGGCGGCGGGGGCACTGAAGCTTTCTTT. The encoded protein is CASSWGGGGTEAFF.

This chain links TRBV4-3 with TRBJ1-1; possible D gene TRBD1, 5 bases. Trimming cost V 2 bases and J 0 bases, with 7 bases left between them. The CDR3 is made up of 14 amino acids. Germline CDR1 and CDR2: LGHNA and YSLEER. The CDR3 sequence: CASSQQGLNTEAFF. The CDR3 DNA reads as TGCGCCAGCAGCCAACAGGGTCTGAACACTGAAGCTTTCTTT.

A word on this clone: The same CDR3 can be traced to other DNA sequences in this sample. The chain carries TRBV30 and TRBJ2-3; 7 nucleotides agree with TRBD2. The junction had 3 bases not matched to a gene; V was cut back by 5 bases and J by 1 base. This CDR3 has 13 amino acids. CDR1 and CDR2 (germline): GTSNPN, SVGIG (reference sequence). The CDR3 coding sequence is TGTGCCTGGTCAGGGAGGGGCACAGATACGCAGTATTTT. Translation gives CAWSGRGTDTQYF.

This clone has a single count. The V gene is TRBV7-2, the J gene TRBJ2-5, with D possibly being TRBD1 or TRBD2 (6 bases each). V gave up 5 bases and J gave up 4 bases, with 17 bases separating them. The CDR3 is 15 residues long. Per germline, CDR1 SGHTA and CDR2 FQGNSA. The CDR3 here is CASSQGARGRETQYF. The CDR3 bases are TGTGCCAGCAGCCAAGGGGCACGGGGGCGAGAGACCCAGTACTTC.

This clone has just one count. DNA for the CDR3: TGTGCCACCCGGGACAGGGGACACACACCCTCCTATGGCTACACCTTC. Translated, it gives CATRDRGHTPSYGYTF. The chain carries TRBV19 and TRBJ1-2; 10 nucleotides agree with TRBD1. Trimming took 10 bases from V and 4 from J; bases not matched to a gene: 15. The CDR3 is made up of 16 amino acids. Per germline, CDR1 LNHDA and CDR2 SQIVND (reference sequence).

V and J are TRBV10-3 and TRBJ1-5; D is uncertain. The germline CDR1 and CDR2 sequences are ENHRY and SYGVKD. The V end lost 5 bases, the J end lost 0 bases, and 11 bases lay between the germline ends. The CDR3 has 15 residues. The CDR3 spells CAISPRPDSNQPQHF. The DNA of the CDR3 is TGTGCCATCAGTCCCCGACCGGATAGCAATCAGCCCCAGCATTTT.

This chain uses TRBV6-5 with TRBJ1-1; TRBD1 might be the D (6 bases). The V gene lost 5 bases and the J gene lost 7 bases, with 8 bases spanning the gap. This CDR3 has 11 amino acids. Germline CDR1 is MNHEY and CDR2 is SVGAGI. The CDR3 loop is CASSQGYEAFF. The CDR3 DNA sequence: TGTGCCAGCAGTCAGGGGTATGAAGCTTTCTTT.

The V and J genes are TRBV19 and TRBJ1-5; 7 bases match TRBD1. Germline lookup yields CDR1 LNHDA and CDR2 SQIVND (reference sequence). CDR3 size: 14 residues. V dropped 8 bases and J dropped 11; count of bases not matched to a gene: 15. The CDR3 spells CASSGQLVRWAQHF. The CDR3 coding sequence is TGTGCCAGTTCGGGACAGCTAGTCAGATGGGCCCAGCATTTT.

The chain joins TRBV19 to TRBJ2-7, with D tentatively TRBD2 (6 bases). The CDR3 runs to 14 residues. Trimming removed 6 bases at V and 2 bases at J, with 14 bases between. Germline V gene sequence: CDR1 LNHDA, CDR2 SQIVND (reference sequence). The CDR3 bases are TGTGCCAGTAGCCCGGAGGGGCATACCTACGAGCAGTACTTC. It specifies CASSPEGHTYEQYF.

This sequence joins TRBV29-1 and TRBJ1-5; D is unclear. The CDR3 totals 13 residues. The V end was cut by 7 bases, the J end by 7 bases, with 17 bases between. CDR1 SQVTM and CDR2 ANQGSEA come from the germline V gene. In DNA form, the CDR3 reads TGCAGCGGTGCTGAGGGTTCGGGACAGCCCCAGCATTTT. It is translated as CSGAEGSGQPQHF.

The rearrangement links TRBV11-3 to TRBJ1-1, with TRBD1 matching over 8 bases. The ends lost 2 bases at V and 3 bases at J; junction bases unmatched: 8. The CDR3 totals 16 residues. CDR1 SGHNT and CDR2 YENEEA come from the germline V gene. CDR3 in amino acids: CASSLQGQGGDTEAFF. Here the CDR3 DNA reads TGTGCCAGCAGCTTACAAGGACAGGGAGGAGACACTGAAGCTTTCTTT. Complete variable domain (other parts from reference TRBV11-3 and TRBJ1-1): EAGVVQSPRYKIIEKKQPVAFWCNPISGHNTLYWYLQNLGQGPELLIRYENEEAVDDSQLPKDRFSAERLKGVDSTLKIQPAELGDSAVYLCASSLQGQGGDTEAFFGQGTRLTVV.

DNA for the CDR3: TGCAGCGTTTCACTAGGCGGTACAGATACGCAGTATTTT. This encodes CSVSLGGTDTQYF. The chain combines TRBV29-1 with TRBJ2-3; weak D call: TRBD2 (5 bases). V lost 5 bases and J 3 bases, leaving 12 bases between the germline ends. The CDR3 consists of 13 residues. Looked up from germline, CDR1 is SQVTM and CDR2 is ANQGSEA.

This chain joins TRBV6-5 and TRBJ1-6; D call uncertain. With 6 bases removed from V and 5 bases from J, the gap between germline ends came to 11 bases. CDR3 length equals 14 residues. Germline CDR1 is MNHEY and CDR2 is SVGAGI. The CDR3 sequence: CASRGTGHNSPLHF. The CDR3 nucleotides read TGTGCCAGCAGGGGCACGGGCCATAATTCACCCCTCCACTTT.

In its sample, this clone was seen a few times. The chain carries TRBV19 and TRBJ1-2, with D possibly TRBD1 on 6 matching bases. The germline CDR1 and CDR2 sequences are LNHDA and SQIVND (reference sequence). V shed 7 bases and J shed 2 bases, with 8 bases lying between them. The CDR3 has 12 amino acids. CDR3 region: CASTGANYGYTF. CDR3 DNA: TGTGCCAGTACAGGGGCCAACTATGGCTACACCTTC.

The chain recombines TRBV6-2 or TRBV6-3 with TRBJ1-4, with TRBD1 matching 7 bases. The CDR3 has 15 residues. Germline lookup yields CDR1 MNHEY and CDR2 SVGEGT. V lost 5 bases and J lost 5; bases outside the gene matches: 8. The CDR3 here is CASSPPGQQNEKLFF. CDR3 coding DNA: TGTGCCAGCAGTCCACCGGGACAGCAGAATGAAAAACTGTTTTTT.

This rearrangement joins TRBV28 to TRBJ1-6, with TRBD1 matching 8 bases. CDR1 and CDR2 from the germline V gene are MDHEN and SYDVKM. The CDR3 consists of 14 residues. Trimming cost V 3 bases and J 7 bases; bases outside gene matches: 2. The chain's CDR3 is CASSLGQENSPLHF. The CDR3 nucleotides are TGTGCCAGCAGTTTGGGACAGGAAAATTCACCCCTCCACTTT.

CDR3 coding DNA: TGTGCCAGCAGTGGGACAGGCACTGAAGCTTTCTTT. Residues: CASSGTGTEAFF. V and J are TRBV12-3 or TRBV12-4 and TRBJ1-1; 8 bases are shared with TRBD1. The CDR3 spans 12 residues. The V and J ends lost 5 bases and 4 bases, in that order; junction bases with no gene match: 0.